The 30 T cell receptor beta chains below come from one sample, sequenced in a study of blood T cells in healthy people across ages. Primers used in a second PCR of roughly 6 to 12 cycles were a sample-barcoded 5' primer and a J-beta primer mix. TCRdb independently ran MiXCR on the 5' RACE reads; one entry per CDR3 protein. The repertoire holds 790,000 or so distinct CDR3 sequences, with about 45% as singletons. The sequencing sample was made of blood. Receptor source: a man at least 80 years old in good health.

V and J are TRBV7-2 and TRBJ2-7; D is perhaps TRBD2 (5 bases). The J call may not be correct, given that the DNA end is closer to TRBJ2-5. Germline CDR1 is SGHTA and CDR2 is FQGNSA. This CDR3 comprises 14 residues. The CDR3 sequence is CASSERSHEETQYF. The CDR3 DNA is TGTGCCAGCAGTGAGCGGAGCCACGAGGAGACCCAGTACTTC.

The chain employs TRBV5-6 and TRBJ2-7; 7 bases are shared with TRBD2. V lost 4 bases to trimming and J lost 1 base; unmatched junction nucleotides: 8. Germline V lookup: CDR1 SGHDT, CDR2 YYEEEE. CDR3 length equals 15 residues. In DNA, the CDR3 is TGTGCCAGCAGCCCCGGACTAGTCAGGTCCTACGAGCAGTACTTC. Residues: CASSPGLVRSYEQYF. The full variable domain, in which reference TRBV5-6 and TRBJ2-7 provide the parts outside the CDR3, is DAGVTQSPTHLIKTRGQQVTLRCSPKSGHDTVSWYQQALGQGPQFIFQYYEEEERQRGNFPDRFSGHQFPNYSSELNVNALLLGDSALYLCASSPGLVRSYEQYFGPGTRLTVT.

The gene calls are TRBV11-1 and TRBJ2-3; TRBD2 agrees at 8 bases. There are 15 residues in the CDR3. Trimming at V came to 1 base and at J to 4 bases, leaving 4 bases not matched to a gene. Per the germline V gene, CDR1 is SGHAT and CDR2 is FQDESV (reference sequence). Written as DNA, the CDR3 is TGTGCCAGCAGCTTAGTAGGACTAGCTCCAGATACGCAGTATTTT. It encodes CASSLVGLAPDTQYF.

The chain combines TRBV6-6 with TRBJ1-2, with D perhaps TRBD1 (6 bases). The CDR3 is 13 amino acids. With 5 bases removed from V and 6 bases from J, the gap between germline ends came to 13 bases. Looked up from germline, CDR1 is MNHNY and CDR2 is SVGAGI (reference sequence). Here the CDR3 reads CASSPGGRDGYTF. In DNA, the CDR3 is TGTGCCAGCAGTCCGGGGGGCAGAGATGGCTACACCTTC.

V is TRBV10-3 and J is TRBJ2-5; no definite D call. The CDR3 runs to 15 residues. Trimming removed 0 bases at V and 1 base at J, with 9 bases between. CDR1 is ENHRY, CDR2 SYGVKD, per germline. The CDR3 is CAISESGPLQETQYF. The CDR3 nucleotides are TGTGCCATCAGTGAGTCGGGTCCCCTCCAAGAGACCCAGTACTTC.

The J gene is TRBJ2-5, the V gene TRBV29-1, with TRBD1 identical over 7 bases. The DNA end is more similar to TRBJ2-7, so the J call may be wrong. CDR3 size: 16 residues. The germline V gene has CDR1 SQVTM and CDR2 ANQGSEA. The CDR3 DNA reads as TGCAGCGTTGACCAAAACAGGGGCGGAAGTTTCAACGAGCAGTACTTC. Amino acids: CSVDQNRGGSFNEQYF.

CDR3 residues: CASSQDSFEQYF. CDR3 bases: TGTGCCAGCAGCCAGGACAGTTTTGAGCAGTACTTC. The chain is built from TRBV7-9 and TRBJ2-1; tentatively, D is TRBD1 (6 bases). The closer fit of TRBJ2-7 to the DNA end suggests the J call may be wrong. Looked up from germline, CDR1 is SEHNR and CDR2 is FQNEAQ (reference sequence). This CDR3 spans 12 amino acids.

The rearrangement joins TRBV6-5 to TRBJ1-1; no definite D call. V gave up 6 bases and J gave up 4 bases, with 12 bases separating them. The germline gives CDR1 MNHEY, CDR2 SVGAGI. This CDR3 is 13 amino acids long. The CDR3 spells CASSLGDGTEAFF. As DNA, the CDR3 is TGTGCCAGCAGCCTCGGGGATGGCACTGAAGCTTTCTTT.

The genes are TRBV29-1 and TRBJ2-5, with D tentatively TRBD1 (6 bases). V shed 8 bases and J shed 3 bases, with 13 bases lying between them. Germline V lookup: CDR1 SQVTM, CDR2 ANQGSEA. The CDR3 runs to 12 residues. The CDR3 DNA reads TGCAGCATCCCTCGACAGGAAGAGACCCAGTACTTC. This translates into CSIPRQEETQYF.

The rearrangement links TRBV4-1 to TRBJ2-4, with 7 nucleotides matching TRBD1. Gene TRBJ2-7 matches the end of the DNA better, so the J call may be wrong. Germline V gene lookup returns CDR1 MGHRA and CDR2 YSYEKL. This CDR3 has 14 residues. This chain's CDR3 is CASSPVQGTYEQYF. DNA of the CDR3: TGCGCCAGCAGCCCGGTACAGGGGACCTACGAGCAGTACTTC.

The chain uses TRBV5-1 and TRBJ1-4; D ambiguous. The V end was cut by 0 bases, the J end by 8 bases, with 11 bases between. Germline values: CDR1 SGHRS, CDR2 YFSETQ. The CDR3 runs 14 residues. The CDR3 loop reads CASSLGQMGEKLFF. The CDR3 nucleotides read TGCGCCAGCAGCTTGGGACAAATGGGGGAAAAACTGTTTTTT.

J is TRBJ2-7 and V is TRBV5-6, with TRBD2 matching 8 bases. V shed 4 bases, J shed 7 bases, and the junction held 10 bases outside the gene matches. The CDR3 contains 14 residues. Germline values: CDR1 SGHDT, CDR2 YYEEEE. The CDR3 sequence is CASSPGLVFGEQYF. The CDR3 DNA sequence: TGTGCCAGCAGCCCGGGACTAGTATTTGGTGAGCAGTACTTC.

As DNA, the CDR3 is TGTGCCAGCAGAGTCGGTACTGGGGGGACGCAGTATTTT. Protein product: CASRVGTGGTQYF. V is TRBV6-2 or TRBV6-3 and J is TRBJ2-3; TRBD2 is a possible D gene (6 bases). Germline CDR1 and CDR2: MNHEY and SVGEGT. Trimming removed 6 bases at V and 9 bases at J, with 16 bases between. The CDR3 spans 13 residues.

This chain links TRBV5-1 with TRBJ2-1; 8 bases align to TRBD1. The germline V gene encodes CDR1 SGHRS and CDR2 YFSETQ. The CDR3 contains 16 residues. Trimming cost V 4 bases and J 4 bases; bases outside gene matches: 10. CDR3 amino acids: CASSERAGTGYNEQFF. DNA for the CDR3: TGCGCCAGCAGCGAGAGAGCAGGGACAGGATACAATGAGCAGTTCTTC.

The chain couples TRBV18 to TRBJ2-5; 9 nucleotides align to TRBD2. In germline, CDR1 is KGHSH, CDR2 LQKENI. There are 15 residues in the CDR3. J was trimmed by 5 bases and V by 8 bases; bases with no gene match: 12. The CDR3 here is CASGTSTAARETQYF. In nucleotides, the CDR3 is TGTGCCAGCGGGACTAGCACAGCCGCCCGGGAGACCCAGTACTTC. Full variable domain (outside the CDR3, taken from reference TRBV18 and TRBJ2-5): NAGVMQNPRHLVRRRGQEARLRCSPMKGHSHVYWYRQLPEEGLKFMVYLQKENIIDESGMPKERFSAEFPKEGPSILRIQQVVRGDSAAYFCASGTSTAARETQYFGPGTRLLVL.

The J gene is TRBJ1-4, the V gene TRBV6-1; no clear D gene. Trimming took 1 base from V and 0 from J, leaving 9 bases between them. The germline V gene encodes CDR1 MNHNS and CDR2 SASEGT. The CDR3 runs 16 residues. This chain's CDR3 is CASSEEAEATNEKLFF. Written as DNA, the CDR3 is TGTGCCAGCAGTGAAGAGGCGGAAGCAACTAATGAAAAACTGTTTTTT.

The rearrangement links TRBV24-1 to TRBJ2-7, with TRBD1 identical over 8 bases. CDR3 length equals 13 residues. CDR1 and CDR2 from the germline V gene are KGHDR and SFDVKD. V was clipped by 9 bases and J by 2 bases; unmatched bases: 5. CDR3 sequence reads: CATRGQDTYEQYF. The CDR3 coding sequence is TGTGCCACCCGGGGACAGGATACCTACGAGCAGTACTTC.

The genes are TRBV7-8 and TRBJ2-3, with 11 nucleotides matching TRBD2. V was clipped by 5 bases and J by 5 bases; unmatched bases: 9. Germline CDR1 reads SGHVS; CDR2 reads FQNEAQ. This CDR3 spans 16 amino acids. The chain's CDR3 is CASSRKASGRLDTQYF. The CDR3 nucleotides read TGTGCCAGCAGCAGGAAGGCTAGCGGGAGGTTAGATACGCAGTATTTT. The full variable domain, its missing parts supplied by reference TRBV7-8 and TRBJ2-3, is GAGVSQSPRYKVAKRGQDVALRCDPISGHVSLFWYQQALGQGPEFLTYFQNEAQLDKSGLPSDRFFAERPEGSVSTLKIQRTQQEDSAVYLCASSRKASGRLDTQYFGPGTRLTVL.

The V call is TRBV12-3 or TRBV12-4, the J call TRBJ2-3; 10 bases line up with TRBD1. The CDR3 runs 15 residues. J was trimmed by 4 bases and V by 6 bases; bases with no gene match: 7. DNA of the CDR3: TGTGCCAGCAGCTTCGGGACAGGGGAAGCAGATACGCAGTATTTT. Protein: CASSFGTGEADTQYF.

This clonotype was recorded at least ten times. The chain recombines TRBV6-2 or TRBV6-3 with TRBJ1-5; 10 nucleotides line up with TRBD1. Germline CDR1 is MNHEY and CDR2 is SVGEGT. Trimming at V came to 0 bases and at J to 5 bases, leaving 19 bases not matched to a gene. The length of the CDR3 is 21 residues. The CDR3 sequence is CASSYSMGQGLASGTDQPQHF. CDR3 DNA: TGTGCCAGCAGTTACTCGATGGGACAGGGGCTAGCATCGGGTACGGATCAGCCCCAGCATTTT.

This clonotype showed up just a few times. The chain joins TRBV20-1 to TRBJ1-2; weak D call: TRBD1 (6 bases). This CDR3 comprises 11 residues. Trimming stripped 8 bases from V and 11 bases from J, with 18 bases between. Germline assignment: CDR1 DFQATT and CDR2 SNEGSKA (reference sequence). CDR3 in DNA: TGCAGTTCCCCACTGGGACATCAGTACACCTTC. Protein: CSSPLGHQYTF.

This clonotype showed up just a few times. CDR3 in DNA: TGCAGTGGGGTGCCTAACGATAAAGAGACCCAGTACTTC. Residues: CSGVPNDKETQYF. The J gene is TRBJ2-5, the V gene TRBV20-1; D unclear. CDR1 is DFQATT, CDR2 SNEGSKA, per germline (reference sequence). Deletions cut 7 bases from V and 3 bases from J, with 15 bases between. CDR3 length equals 13 residues.

V is TRBV7-2 and J is TRBJ2-4, with 8 bases aligning to TRBD2. Germline V lookup: CDR1 SGHTA, CDR2 FQGNSA. Trimming took 1 base from V and 8 from J; bases not matched to a gene: 7. The CDR3 contains 15 residues. The CDR3 bases are TGTGCCAGCAGCTTAGTGGCGGGAGGAGGGGACATTCAGTACTTC. It codes for CASSLVAGGGDIQYF.

The chain combines TRBV5-1 with TRBJ1-4, with 9 bases identical to TRBD1. This CDR3 is 15 amino acids long. Trimming cost V 4 bases and J 11 bases; bases outside gene matches: 12. Germline V gene lookup returns CDR1 SGHRS and CDR2 YFSETQ. The CDR3 reads CASSGPGQGRDKLFF. Here the CDR3 DNA reads TGCGCCAGCAGCGGACCGGGACAGGGAAGGGATAAACTGTTTTTT.

This clonotype came up a few times. J is TRBJ2-4 and V is TRBV20-1, with D perhaps TRBD1 or TRBD2 (5 bases each). The CDR3 has 11 amino acids. The ends were cut back, 6 bases at V and 12 bases at J, with 15 bases in the middle. Germline-derived CDR1 and CDR2 are DFQATT and SNEGSKA (reference sequence). CDR3 in amino acids: CSAQVGGTQYF. The CDR3 DNA sequence: TGCAGTGCCCAGGTTGGGGGAACTCAGTACTTC.

The gene calls are TRBV20-1 and TRBJ2-3, with TRBD2 matching over 9 bases. This CDR3 is built from 16 residues. Germline CDR1 DFQATT, CDR2 SNEGSKA (reference sequence). Germline trimming cut 6 bases from V and 5 bases from J; bases unmatched to any gene: 15. CDR3 coding DNA: TGCAGTGCCCACCGAGGTGGCGGGAGGGCCGGAGATACGCAGTATTTT. It yields the protein CSAHRGGGRAGDTQYF.

This chain uses TRBV4-1 with TRBJ2-1; 11 nucleotides line up with TRBD2. Trimming at V came to 3 bases and at J to 6 bases, leaving 4 bases not matched to a gene. CDR1 is MGHRA, CDR2 YSYEKL, per germline. This CDR3 spans 15 amino acids. The CDR3 nucleotides read TGCGCCAGCAGCCATGGTAGCGGGAGGGCCAATGAGCAGTTCTTC. As protein: CASSHGSGRANEQFF.

This clonotype was seen only a few times. The chain is built from TRBV12-3 or TRBV12-4 and TRBJ2-2; the D gene is possibly TRBD2 (5 bases). The CDR3 runs 15 residues. V shed 1 base and J shed 4 bases, with 10 bases lying between them. The CDR3 coding sequence is TGTGCCAGCAGTTTAGGCAGGACTGGCACCGGGGAGCTGTTTTTT. Encoded protein: CASSLGRTGTGELFF.

V usage is TRBV12-3 or TRBV12-4 and J usage is TRBJ2-3, with D maybe TRBD1 (6 bases). The CDR3 is 15 residues long. Trimming removed 5 bases at V and 2 bases at J, with 14 bases between. Here the CDR3 DNA reads TGTGCCAGCAGTCCCCGACAGGTTTTCACAGATACGCAGTATTTT. Amino acids: CASSPRQVFTDTQYF.

This clonotype was detected only once. The V and J genes are TRBV6-2 or TRBV6-3 and TRBJ2-3; the D gene is possibly TRBD2 (6 bases). Germline CDR1 MNHEY, CDR2 SVGEGT. V gave up 7 bases and J gave up 2 bases, with 25 bases separating them. The CDR3 spans 18 residues. The CDR3 protein is CASTKGLTGTTNTDTQYF. As DNA, the CDR3 is TGTGCCAGCACTAAGGGACTGACCGGGACCACAAACACAGATACGCAGTATTTT.